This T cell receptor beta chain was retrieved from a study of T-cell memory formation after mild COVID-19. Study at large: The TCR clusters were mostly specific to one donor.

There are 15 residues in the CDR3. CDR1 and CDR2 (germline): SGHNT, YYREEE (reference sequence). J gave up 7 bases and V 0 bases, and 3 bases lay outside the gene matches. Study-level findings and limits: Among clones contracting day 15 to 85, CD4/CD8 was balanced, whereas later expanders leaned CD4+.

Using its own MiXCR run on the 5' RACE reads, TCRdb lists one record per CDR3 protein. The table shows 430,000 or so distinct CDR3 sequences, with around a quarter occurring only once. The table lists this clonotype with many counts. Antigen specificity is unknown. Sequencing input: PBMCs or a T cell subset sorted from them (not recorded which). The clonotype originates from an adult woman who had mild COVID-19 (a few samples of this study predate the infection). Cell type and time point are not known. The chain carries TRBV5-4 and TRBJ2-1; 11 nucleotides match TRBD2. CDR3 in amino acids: CASSLEGTSGNEQFF. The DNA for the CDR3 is TGTGCCAGCAGCTTGGAAGGGACTAGCGGTAATGAGCAGTTCTTC.